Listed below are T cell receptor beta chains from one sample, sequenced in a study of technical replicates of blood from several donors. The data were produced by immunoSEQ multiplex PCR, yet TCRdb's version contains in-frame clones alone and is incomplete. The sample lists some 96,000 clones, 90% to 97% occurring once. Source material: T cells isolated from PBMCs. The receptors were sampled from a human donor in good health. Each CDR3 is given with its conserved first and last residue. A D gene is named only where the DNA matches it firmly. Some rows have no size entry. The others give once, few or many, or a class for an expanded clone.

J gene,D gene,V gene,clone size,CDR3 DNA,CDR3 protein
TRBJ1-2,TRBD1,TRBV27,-,TGTGCCAGCAAACTTATCCCCACAGGGGTCTATGGCTACACCTTC,CASKLIPTGVYGYTF
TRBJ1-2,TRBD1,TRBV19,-,TGTGCCAGTAGCCGGGACTTTGGGGGACAGGGACTCTATGGCTACACCTTC,CASSRDFGGQGLYGYTF
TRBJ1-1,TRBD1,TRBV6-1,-,TGTGCCAGCAGCAATACAGGGGGCGAGGCTGAAGCTTTCTTT,CASSNTGGEAEAFF
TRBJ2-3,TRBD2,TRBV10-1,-,TGCGCCAGCAACGACGGGGGAGCGGGGAGCACAGATACGCAGTATTTT,CASNDGGAGSTDTQYF
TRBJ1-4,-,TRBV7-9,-,TGTGCCAGCAGTCCCAACGGGGATTCAAATGAAAAACTGTTTTTT,CASSPNGDSNEKLFF
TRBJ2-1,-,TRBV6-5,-,TGTGCCAGCAGTTACTCAACTAGGAGAAATGAGCAGTTCTTC,CASSYSTRRNEQFF
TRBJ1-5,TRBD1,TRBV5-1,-,TGCGCCAGCAGCTCCGGGACAGGGCTTAATCAGCCCCAGCATTTT,CASSSGTGLNQPQHF
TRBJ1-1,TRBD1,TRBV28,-,TGTGCCAGCAGTTTAGTGCCGGGACAGGGATTAACTGAAGCTTTCTTT,CASSLVPGQGLTEAFF
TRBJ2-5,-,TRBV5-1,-,TGCGCCAGCAGCCAACAAGAGACCCAGTACTTC,CASSQQETQYF
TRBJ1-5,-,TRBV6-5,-,TGTGCCAGCAGCCACGGTCTAAGCAATCAGCCCCAGCATTTT,CASSHGLSNQPQHF
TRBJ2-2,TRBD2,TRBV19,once,TGTGCCAGTAGTATCCTAGAACAAAGCGGGAGGAAGAACACCGGGGAGCTGTTTTTT,CASSILEQSGRKNTGELFF
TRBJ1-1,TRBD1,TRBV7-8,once,TGTGCCAGCAGCTCAGGACAGGGGTTGAGGGTGGACACTGAAGCTTTCTTT,CASSSGQGLRVDTEAFF